These 4 T cell receptor beta chains came from one sample sequenced in a study of cytomegalovirus exposure and HLA in healthy donors. Amplification used 60 Vbeta primers and 13 Jbeta primers. Libraries were prepared by immunoSEQ multiplex PCR; TCRdb keeps only in-frame clonotypes and omits some of them. The sample has 150,000 to 200,000 clones; approximately 80% are singletons. The sequencing sample was made of PBMCs. These receptors all stem from a woman in her 30s in good health and CMV-seropositive.

This rearrangement joins TRBV10-1 to TRBJ2-7; tentative D call: TRBD1 (5 bases). The CDR3 consists of 14 residues. CDR1 WNHNN and CDR2 SYGVQD come from the germline V gene (reference sequence). V was shortened by 6 bases and J by 4 bases, with 16 bases between the two germline ends. The CDR3 coding sequence is TGCGCCAGCAGCCTTGAAGCAGGGCGTTACGAGCAGTACTTC. Its translation: CASSLEAGRYEQYF.

This clone came up once. The chain combines TRBV6-5 with TRBJ2-7; D is ambiguous. The CDR3 is 15 residues long. The V gene lost 7 bases and the J gene lost 2 bases, with 18 bases spanning the gap. The germline CDR1 and CDR2 sequences are MNHEY and SVGAGI. The chain's CDR3 is CASTPWVATTYEQYF. The CDR3 DNA reads TGTGCCAGCACCCCCTGGGTAGCTACAACCTACGAGCAGTACTTC.

The J gene is TRBJ1-1, the V gene TRBV6-5; tentatively, D is TRBD1 (5 bases). Germline V gene sequence: CDR1 MNHEY, CDR2 SVGAGI. This CDR3 is 12 amino acids long. V lost 11 bases, J lost 0 bases, and 10 bases lay in between. The CDR3 is CASVGVNTEAFF. The CDR3 DNA reads as TGTGCCTCGGTAGGGGTGAACACTGAAGCTTTCTTT.

The table lists this clone with a count of one. The V call is TRBV5-6, the J call TRBJ2-5; possible D gene TRBD1, 6 bases. From germline, CDR1 is SGHDT and CDR2 YYEEEE. The CDR3 totals 13 residues. Trimming stripped 0 bases from V and 9 bases from J, with 12 bases between. CDR3 sequence (DNA): TGTGCCAGCAGCTTGGCAGGGGCCGGGTCCCAGTACTTC. Translating gives CASSLAGAGSQYF.